The sample holds a few counts of the clone carrying this T cell receptor beta chain. Its target is not known. V lost 5 bases and J 4 bases, leaving 18 bases between the germline ends. Per the germline V gene, CDR1 is MGHRA and CDR2 is YSYEKL. The CDR3 has 15 amino acids. This specimen belongs to a study of T-cell reconstitution after alpha-beta-depleted transplantation in children. The TCRbeta library incorporated unique molecular identifiers. One entry per CDR3 protein results from TCRdb running MiXCR on the PCR reads. This sample carries hundreds of thousands of distinct CDR3 sequences, 15% to 20% of them seen once, and the ten largest clones take less than 30%. Overall study findings and caveats: Several hundred expanded graft clones reportedly were the source of alpha-beta T cells about two months after transplant. Once a year had passed after transplant, T-cell counts and diversity came mostly from newly produced T cells. Day-60 TCRbeta diversity that was high in some patients was derived from surviving recipient T cells and thymic progenitors.

This chain connects TRBV4-1 to TRBJ2-7; possible D gene TRBD1, 6 bases. The sample consisted of PBMCs, mostly from graft donor cells, taken 360 days after TCRalphabeta/CD19-depleted stem cell transplant. This TCR was recovered from a boy younger than two who had a stem cell transplant for Wiskott-Aldrich syndrome, so the T cells may come from the graft donor. The DNA for the CDR3 is TGCGCCAGCAGCTGGAAGATGGCAGGGGCTTACGAGCAGTACTTC. The encoded protein is CASSWKMAGAYEQYF.